This TCR beta chain was documented in a study of blood T cell repertoires in COVID-19. Study overall: PBMCs, B-cell-depleted T cells, or T cells were the source of the cDNA or gDNA that made up the material.

This CDR3 has 14 residues. Trimming stripped 5 bases from V and 4 bases from J, with 12 bases between. Germline V CDR1 and CDR2: MDHEN, SYDVKM. Under the authors' procedure: Counts of nucleated cells, estimated from reference gene primer amplification, were obtained. TCRdb keeps only in-frame clones here, not all; method: immunoSEQ multiplex PCR. V, J and clone size were drawn from that table, and D and trimming were deduced from the DNA. Seen here are about 290,000 clones, 80% to 90% observed once, and the top ten hold 3%. This chain uses TRBV28 with TRBJ2-1, with a weak D call TRBD1 (6 bases). The clonotype comes from a woman aged 30 to 39 with active or convalescent COVID-19. The sample comprised peripheral blood. The CDR3 is CASSIQGPYNEQFF. CDR3 bases: TGTGCCAGCAGTATACAGGGCCCGTACAATGAGCAGTTCTTC.